This TCR beta chain was found in a study of blood T cell repertoires in COVID-19. Background on the study: Acute and convalescent COVID-19 samples came from the United States, Italy and Spain.

Method: immunoSEQ multiplex PCR; TCRdb's copy keeps in-frame clones and lacks some. The top ten hold about 5% of the sample, which has 100,000 to 120,000 clones, about 85% seen once. This CDR3 has 20 residues. After removal of 4 bases from V and 1 base from J, the junction contained 15 bases not matched to a gene. Germline V lookup: CDR1 LGHDT, CDR2 YNNKEL (reference sequence). Sequenced material: peripheral blood. The rearrangement joins TRBV3-1 (or the pseudogene TRBV3-2) to TRBJ2-1; 11 bases agree with TRBD2. The TCR comes from a human donor in a cohort sampled during active COVID-19. In DNA form, the CDR3 reads TGTGCCAGCAGCCCTCTGGGGACTAGCGGACTCGATGGTTCCTACAATGAGCAGTTCTTC. Translated, it gives CASSPLGTSGLDGSYNEQFF.